This TCR beta chain emerged from a study of OX40 agonist ivuxolimab in advanced cancers. Study as a whole: The dose of intravenous ivuxolimab that patients received every 2 weeks ranged from 0.01 to 10 mg/kg. Those treated in dose escalation had hepatocellular carcinoma, melanoma, renal cell cancer or head and neck cancer. Study-level results: The study found among the lowest clonal expansion in partial responders at 0.1-3.0 mg/kg.

Remarks on this clone: Antigen: not known.

Using immunoSEQ multiplex PCR, the repertoire was profiled, and TCRdb retains in-frame clones only, with some absent. The data show tens of thousands of clones, around 84% seen once. The starting material was CD4+ or CD8+ T cells sorted from blood, obtained in a trial of the OX40 agonist ivuxolimab. This receptor was obtained from an adult with an advanced solid tumor such as melanoma, head and neck, liver or kidney cancer.

The CDR3 loop reads CASSGDSEAFF. CDR3 bases: TGTGCCAGCAGTGGGGACAGTGAAGCTTTCTTT. The V and J genes are TRBV6-1 and TRBJ1-1, with 7 bases aligning to TRBD1. Per germline, CDR1 MNHNS and CDR2 SASEGT. V shed 4 bases, J shed 7 bases, and the junction held 0 bases outside the gene matches. The CDR3 has 11 residues.